This T cell receptor beta chain was captured by sequencing in a study of vaccination effects on CD4 cells after COVID-19. Antigen-specific CD4+ T cell clonotypes were called by their expansion after viral peptide-pool culture in ViraFEST. Once cultured for roughly nine days, the cells underwent separation to obtain CD4+ T cells. Vaccine recipients lacked prior SARS-CoV-2 infection and had negative nucleocapsid antibodies. The researchers cultured fewer than 2.5 million PBMC per well with 9.5 to 10 IU/ml IL-2 and 8.5 to 10 ug/ml peptides. IL-2 medium was substituted for half the medium on days 3 and 7. Study-wide results and limits: Whether induced by infection or by vaccine, clones showed marked clonal contraction late after vaccination. The authors studied few convalescent patients and collected no early post-infection timepoints.

Method: immunoSEQ multiplex PCR; TCRdb's copy keeps in-frame clones and lacks some. The repertoire holds about 73,000 clones, with roughly 74% as singletons. The CDR3 has 15 residues. V lost 4 bases and J lost 4; bases outside the gene matches: 6. Germline CDR1 is SGHRS and CDR2 is YFSETQ. Notes on this clone: No antigen is known for it.

Specimen: CD4+ T cells from PBMCs cultured with HCoV-NL63 spike peptides, collected before COVID-19 vaccination. This receptor was identified in a human donor who received a COVID-19 vaccine. V usage is TRBV5-1 and J usage is TRBJ2-3, with 10 bases aligning to TRBD2. CDR3 sequence reads: CASSLAGAISDTQYF. For the CDR3, the DNA is TGCGCCAGCAGCCTAGCGGGGGCGATCTCAGATACGCAGTATTTT.